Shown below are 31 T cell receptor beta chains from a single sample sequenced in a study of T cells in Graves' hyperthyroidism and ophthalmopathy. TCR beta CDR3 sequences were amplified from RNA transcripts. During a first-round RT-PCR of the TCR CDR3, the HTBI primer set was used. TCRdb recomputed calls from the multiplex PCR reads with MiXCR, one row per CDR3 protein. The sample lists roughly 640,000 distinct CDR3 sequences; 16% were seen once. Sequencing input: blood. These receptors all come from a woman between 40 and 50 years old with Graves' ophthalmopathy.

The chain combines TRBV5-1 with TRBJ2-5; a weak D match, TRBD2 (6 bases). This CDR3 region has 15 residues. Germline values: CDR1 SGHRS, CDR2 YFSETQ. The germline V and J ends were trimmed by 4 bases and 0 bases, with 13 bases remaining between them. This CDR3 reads CASSAGTQYQETQYF. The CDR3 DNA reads TGCGCCAGCAGCGCAGGGACTCAGTACCAAGAGACCCAGTACTTC.

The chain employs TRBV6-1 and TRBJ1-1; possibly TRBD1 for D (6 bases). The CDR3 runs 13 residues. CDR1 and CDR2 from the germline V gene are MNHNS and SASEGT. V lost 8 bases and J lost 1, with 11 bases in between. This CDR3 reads CASGGGKNTEAFF. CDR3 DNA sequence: TGTGCCAGCGGGGGCGGTAAGAACACTGAAGCTTTCTTT.

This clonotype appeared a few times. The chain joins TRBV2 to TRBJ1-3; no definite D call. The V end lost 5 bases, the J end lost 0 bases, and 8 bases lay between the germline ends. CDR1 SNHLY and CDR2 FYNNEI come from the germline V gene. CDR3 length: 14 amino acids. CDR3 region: CASSKDISGNTIYF. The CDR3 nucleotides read TGTGCCAGCAGTAAAGACATCTCTGGAAACACCATATATTTT.

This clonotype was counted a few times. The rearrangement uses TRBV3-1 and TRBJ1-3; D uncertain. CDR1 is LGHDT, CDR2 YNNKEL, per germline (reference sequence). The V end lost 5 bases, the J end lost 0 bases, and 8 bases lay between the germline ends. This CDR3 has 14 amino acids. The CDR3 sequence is CASSAGFSGNTIYF. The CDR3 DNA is TGTGCCAGCAGCGCGGGATTCTCTGGAAACACCATATATTTT.

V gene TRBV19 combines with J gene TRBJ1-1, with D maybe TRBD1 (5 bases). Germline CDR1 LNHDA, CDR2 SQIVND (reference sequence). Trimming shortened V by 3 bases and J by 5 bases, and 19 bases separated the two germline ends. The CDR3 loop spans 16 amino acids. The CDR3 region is CASSIVTVSLWTEAFF. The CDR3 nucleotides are TGTGCCAGTAGTATCGTGACAGTCTCCCTTTGGACTGAAGCTTTCTTT.

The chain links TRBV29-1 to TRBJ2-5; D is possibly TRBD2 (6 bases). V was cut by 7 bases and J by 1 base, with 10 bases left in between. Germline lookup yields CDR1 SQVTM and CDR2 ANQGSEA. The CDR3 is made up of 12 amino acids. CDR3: CSEGLTQETQYF. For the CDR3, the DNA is TGCAGCGAGGGACTGACCCAAGAGACCCAGTACTTC.

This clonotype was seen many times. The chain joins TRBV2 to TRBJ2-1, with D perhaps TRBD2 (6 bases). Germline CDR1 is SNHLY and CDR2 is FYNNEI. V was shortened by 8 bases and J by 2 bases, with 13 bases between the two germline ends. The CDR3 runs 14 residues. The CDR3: CASLERATYNEQFF. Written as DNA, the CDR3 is TGTGCCAGCCTAGAGCGGGCTACCTACAATGAGCAGTTCTTC.

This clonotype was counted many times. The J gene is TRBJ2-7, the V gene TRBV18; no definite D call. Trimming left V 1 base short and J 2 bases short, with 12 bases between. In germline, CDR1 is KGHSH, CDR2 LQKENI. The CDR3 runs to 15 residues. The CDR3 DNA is TGTGCCAGCTCACCACTCTCAACAGTAGCCTACGAGCAGTACTTC. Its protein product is CASSPLSTVAYEQYF.

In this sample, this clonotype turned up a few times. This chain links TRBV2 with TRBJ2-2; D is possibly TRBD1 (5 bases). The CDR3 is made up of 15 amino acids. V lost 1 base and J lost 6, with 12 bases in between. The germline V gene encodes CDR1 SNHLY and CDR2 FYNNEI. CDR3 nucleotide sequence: TGTGCCAGCAGTGAAGGGTTCAGGGTTCCCGGGGAGCTGTTTTTT. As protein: CASSEGFRVPGELFF.

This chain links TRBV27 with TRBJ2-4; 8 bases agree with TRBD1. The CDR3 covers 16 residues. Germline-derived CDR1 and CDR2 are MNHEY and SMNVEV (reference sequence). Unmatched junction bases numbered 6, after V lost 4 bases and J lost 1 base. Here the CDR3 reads CASSSFRQGAKNIQYF. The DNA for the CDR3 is TGTGCCAGCAGTTCATTCCGACAGGGGGCCAAAAACATTCAGTACTTC.

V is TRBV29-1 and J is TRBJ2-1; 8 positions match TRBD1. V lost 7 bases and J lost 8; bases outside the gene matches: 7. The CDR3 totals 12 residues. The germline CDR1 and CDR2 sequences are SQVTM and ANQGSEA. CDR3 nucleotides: TGCAGCGCCTGGACAGGGAAGGATGAGCAGTTCTTC. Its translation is CSAWTGKDEQFF.

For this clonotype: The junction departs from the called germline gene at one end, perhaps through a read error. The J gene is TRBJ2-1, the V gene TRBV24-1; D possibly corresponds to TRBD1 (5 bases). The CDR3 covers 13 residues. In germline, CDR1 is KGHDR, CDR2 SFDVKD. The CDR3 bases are TGTGCCACCCGTGACCAGGGATACAATGAGCAGTTCTTC. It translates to CATRDQGYNEQFF.

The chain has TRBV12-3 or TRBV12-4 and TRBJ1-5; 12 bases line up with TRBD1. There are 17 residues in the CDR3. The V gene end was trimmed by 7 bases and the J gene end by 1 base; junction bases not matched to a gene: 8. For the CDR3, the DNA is TGTGCCAGCAAGGCGGGACAGGGGGCTGCGAGCAATCAGCCCCAGCATTTT. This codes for CASKAGQGAASNQPQHF.

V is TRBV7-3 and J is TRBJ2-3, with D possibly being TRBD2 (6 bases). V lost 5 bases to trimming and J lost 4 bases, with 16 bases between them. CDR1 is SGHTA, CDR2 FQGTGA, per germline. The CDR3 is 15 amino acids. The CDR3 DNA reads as TGTGCCAGCAGCGCGGGACCTCAGGACGCAGATACGCAGTATTTT. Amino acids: CASSAGPQDADTQYF.

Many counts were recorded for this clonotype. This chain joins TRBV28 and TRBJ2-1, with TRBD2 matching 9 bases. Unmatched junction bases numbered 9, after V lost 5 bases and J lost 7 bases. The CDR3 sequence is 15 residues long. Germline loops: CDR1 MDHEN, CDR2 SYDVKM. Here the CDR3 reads CASSPPRSGRNEQFF. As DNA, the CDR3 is TGTGCCAGCAGTCCTCCGCGTAGCGGGAGAAATGAGCAGTTCTTC.

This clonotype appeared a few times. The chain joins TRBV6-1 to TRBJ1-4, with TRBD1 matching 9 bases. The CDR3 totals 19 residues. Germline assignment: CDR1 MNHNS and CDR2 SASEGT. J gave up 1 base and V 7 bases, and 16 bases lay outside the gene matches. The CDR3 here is CASKSLRGTGRLTNEKLFF. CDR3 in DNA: TGTGCCAGCAAGAGCCTTCGCGGGACAGGGAGGCTAACTAATGAAAAACTGTTTTTT.

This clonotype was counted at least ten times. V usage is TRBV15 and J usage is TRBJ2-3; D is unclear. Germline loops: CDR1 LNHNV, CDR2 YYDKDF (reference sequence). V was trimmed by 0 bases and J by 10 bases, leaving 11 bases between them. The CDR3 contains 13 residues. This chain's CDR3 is CATSRDQQGAQYF. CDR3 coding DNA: TGTGCCACCAGCAGAGATCAGCAAGGAGCGCAGTATTTT.

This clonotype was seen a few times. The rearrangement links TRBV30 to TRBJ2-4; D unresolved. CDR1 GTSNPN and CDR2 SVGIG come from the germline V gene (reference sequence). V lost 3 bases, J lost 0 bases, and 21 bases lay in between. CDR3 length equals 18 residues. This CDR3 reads CAWRTPPHARLAKNIQYF. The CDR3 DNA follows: TGTGCCTGGAGGACCCCCCCCCACGCCCGGCTAGCCAAAAACATTCAGTACTTC.

Here the CDR3 DNA reads TGTGCCAGCAGCGGAGGACTAGCGGGAGATTGGGTCACAGATACGCAGTATTTT. Its translation: CASSGGLAGDWVTDTQYF. The rearrangement joins TRBV3-1 to TRBJ2-3; 13 bases match TRBD2. The V and J ends lost 5 bases and 2 bases, in that order; junction bases with no gene match: 10. This CDR3 spans 18 amino acids. From germline, CDR1 is LGHDT and CDR2 YNNKEL (reference sequence).

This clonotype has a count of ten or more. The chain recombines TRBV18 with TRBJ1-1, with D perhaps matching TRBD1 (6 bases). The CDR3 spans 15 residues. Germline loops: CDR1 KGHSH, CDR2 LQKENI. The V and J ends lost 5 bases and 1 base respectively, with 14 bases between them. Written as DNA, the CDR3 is TGTGCCAGCTCAGCCAGGACAGACCCGAACACTGAAGCTTTCTTT. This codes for CASSARTDPNTEAFF. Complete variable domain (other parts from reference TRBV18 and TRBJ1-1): NAGVMQNPRHLVRRRGQEARLRCSPMKGHSHVYWYRQLPEEGLKFMVYLQKENIIDESGMPKERFSAEFPKEGPSILRIQQVVRGDSAAYFCASSARTDPNTEAFFGQGTRLTVV.

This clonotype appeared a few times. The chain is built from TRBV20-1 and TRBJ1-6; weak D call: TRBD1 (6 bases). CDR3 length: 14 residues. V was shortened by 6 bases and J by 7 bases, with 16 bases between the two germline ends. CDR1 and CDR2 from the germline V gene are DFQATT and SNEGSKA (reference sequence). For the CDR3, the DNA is TGCAGTGCAGGGGGGGGGCTGTCGAATTCACCCCTCCACTTT. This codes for CSAGGGLSNSPLHF.

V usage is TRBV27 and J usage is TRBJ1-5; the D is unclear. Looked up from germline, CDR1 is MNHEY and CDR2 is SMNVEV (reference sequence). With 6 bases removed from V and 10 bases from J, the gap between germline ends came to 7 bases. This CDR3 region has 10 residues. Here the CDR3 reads CASSPPPQHF. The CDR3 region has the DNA TGTGCCAGCAGCCCCCCCCCCCAGCATTTT.

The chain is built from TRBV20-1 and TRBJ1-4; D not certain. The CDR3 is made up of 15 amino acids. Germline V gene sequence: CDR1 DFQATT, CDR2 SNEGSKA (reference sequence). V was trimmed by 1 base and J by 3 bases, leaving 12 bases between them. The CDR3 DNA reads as TGCAGTGCTAGAGTTTTTCGACTCCCTAATGAAAAACTGTTTTTT. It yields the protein CSARVFRLPNEKLFF.

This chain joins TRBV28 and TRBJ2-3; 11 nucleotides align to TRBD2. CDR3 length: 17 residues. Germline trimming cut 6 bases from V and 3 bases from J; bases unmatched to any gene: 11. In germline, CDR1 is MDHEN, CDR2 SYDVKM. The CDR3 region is CASRPLAGVWGTDTQYF. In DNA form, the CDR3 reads TGTGCCAGCAGGCCACTAGCGGGAGTGTGGGGAACAGATACGCAGTATTTT.

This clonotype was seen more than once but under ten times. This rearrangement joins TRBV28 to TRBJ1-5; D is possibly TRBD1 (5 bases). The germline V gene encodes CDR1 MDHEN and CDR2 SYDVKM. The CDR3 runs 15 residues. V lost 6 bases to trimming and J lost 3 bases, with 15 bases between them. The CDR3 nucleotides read TGTGCCAGCAGGTCCCGGGACGGTCTCAATCAGCCCCAGCATTTT. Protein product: CASRSRDGLNQPQHF.

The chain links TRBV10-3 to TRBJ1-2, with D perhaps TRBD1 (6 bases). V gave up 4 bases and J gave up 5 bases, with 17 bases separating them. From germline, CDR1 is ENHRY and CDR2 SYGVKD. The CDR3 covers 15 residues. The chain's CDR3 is CAISALQGMRYGYTF. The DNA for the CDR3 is TGTGCCATCAGTGCGTTACAGGGTATGAGATATGGCTACACCTTC.

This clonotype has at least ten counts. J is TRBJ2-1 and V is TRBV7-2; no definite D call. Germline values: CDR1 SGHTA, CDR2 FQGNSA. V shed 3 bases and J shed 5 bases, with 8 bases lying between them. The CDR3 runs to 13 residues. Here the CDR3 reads CASSFYRDNEQFF. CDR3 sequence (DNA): TGTGCCAGCAGCTTTTACCGGGACAATGAGCAGTTCTTC. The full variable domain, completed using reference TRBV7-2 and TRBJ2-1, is GAGVSQSPSNKVTEKGKDVELRCDPISGHTALYWYRQSLGQGLEFLIYFQGNSAPDKSGLPSDRFSAERTGGSVSTLTIQRTQQEDSAVYLCASSFYRDNEQFFGPGTRLTVL.

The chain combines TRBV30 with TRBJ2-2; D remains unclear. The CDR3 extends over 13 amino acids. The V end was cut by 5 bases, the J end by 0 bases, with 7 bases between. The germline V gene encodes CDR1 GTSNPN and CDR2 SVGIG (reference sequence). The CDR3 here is CAWVETNTGELFF. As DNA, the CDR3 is TGTGCCTGGGTGGAGACGAACACCGGGGAGCTGTTTTTT. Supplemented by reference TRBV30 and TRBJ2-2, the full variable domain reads SQTIHQWPATLVQPVGSPLSLECTVEGTSNPNLYWYRQAAGRGLQLLFYSVGIGQISSEVPQNLSASRPQDRQFILSSKKLLLSDSGFYLCAWVETNTGELFFGEGSRLTVL.

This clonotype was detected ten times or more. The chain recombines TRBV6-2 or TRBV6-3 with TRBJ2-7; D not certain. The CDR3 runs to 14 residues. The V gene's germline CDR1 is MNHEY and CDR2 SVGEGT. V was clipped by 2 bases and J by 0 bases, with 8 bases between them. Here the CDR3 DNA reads TGTGCCAGCAGTTACGGGTACAGCTCCTACGAGCAGTACTTC. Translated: CASSYGYSSYEQYF.

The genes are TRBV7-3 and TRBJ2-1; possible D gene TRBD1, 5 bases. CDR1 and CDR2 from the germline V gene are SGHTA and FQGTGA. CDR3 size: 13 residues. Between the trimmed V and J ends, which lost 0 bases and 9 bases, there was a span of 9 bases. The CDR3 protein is CASSLTPGLEQFF. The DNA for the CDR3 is TGTGCCAGCAGCTTAACCCCAGGGCTTGAGCAGTTCTTC. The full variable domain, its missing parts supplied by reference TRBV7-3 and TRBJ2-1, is GAGVSQTPSNKVTEKGKYVELRCDPISGHTALYWYRQSLGQGPEFLIYFQGTGAADDSGLPNDRFFAVRPEGSVSTLKIQRTERGDSAVYLCASSLTPGLEQFFGPGTRLTVL.

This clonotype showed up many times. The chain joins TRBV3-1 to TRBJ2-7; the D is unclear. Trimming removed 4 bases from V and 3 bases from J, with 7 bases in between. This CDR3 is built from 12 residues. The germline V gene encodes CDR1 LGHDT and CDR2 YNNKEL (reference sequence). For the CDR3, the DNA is TGTGCCAGCAGCCCTGATTACTACGAGCAGTACTTC. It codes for CASSPDYYEQYF.